Here is one TCR beta chain with its context. The V end was cut by 0 bases, the J end by 0 bases, with 9 bases between. The germline V gene encodes CDR1 MNHEY and CDR2 SVGAGI. The CDR3 runs to 16 residues. The data were obtained in a study of blood T cell repertoires in COVID-19. Study context: The study drew acute and convalescent COVID-19 samples from the United States, Italy and Spain. T cells, B-cell-depleted T cells, or PBMCs supplied cDNA or gDNA.

Original analysis: Amplification with reference gene primers provided the estimates of nucleated cell counts. The table came from immunoSEQ multiplex PCR; TCRdb's copy has only in-frame clones and leaves some out. For V, J and clone size, that table is used; D and trimming come from the DNA. The sample contains around 94,000 clones, 70% to 80% of which appear only once. J is TRBJ1-3 and V is TRBV6-5; D is unclear. The material sequenced was peripheral blood. The source is a man in his sixties with active or convalescent COVID-19. The CDR3 is CASSYSMQHSGNTIYF. CDR3 sequence (DNA): TGTGCCAGCAGTTACTCCATGCAACACTCTGGAAACACCATATATTTT.